Listed below are T cell receptor beta chains from one sample, sequenced in a study of blood T cells in healthy people across ages. TCRdb reanalysed the 5' RACE reads using MiXCR and keeps one entry per CDR3 protein. The sample has some 940,000 distinct CDR3 sequences, 25% to 35% seen once. This same sample was also taken into another study, of T cells of mothers and their children.

What was sequenced was blood. These receptors originate from a woman between 40 and 55 years old in good health. Each CDR3 is given with its conserved first and last residue. D genes are given only for firm matches. Part of the rows lack a size; the others show once, few, many or a class for expanded clones.

abundance: many
d_gene: .
v_gene: TRBV10-3
len: 12
j_gene: TRBJ2-7
CDR3nt: TGTGCCATCTCCAGGACAACCTACGAGCAGTACTTC
CDR3aa: CAISRTTYEQYF

abundance: .
d_gene: .
v_gene: TRBV28
len: 13
j_gene: TRBJ1-1
CDR3nt: TGTGCCGGCATTACCTCAGGGGCCACTGAAGCTTTCTTT
CDR3aa: CAGITSGATEAFF

abundance: .
d_gene: .
v_gene: TRBV7-2
len: 15
j_gene: TRBJ2-7
CDR3nt: TGTGCCAGCAGCTTAGCTGGCAGGGAGGACTACGAGCAGTACTTC
CDR3aa: CASSLAGREDYEQYF

abundance: many
d_gene: .
v_gene: TRBV21-1
len: 14
j_gene: TRBJ1-2
CDR3nt: TGTGCCAGCAGCTTAAGGACAGATTCGTATGGCTACACCTTC
CDR3aa: CASSLRTDSYGYTF

abundance: few
d_gene: .
v_gene: TRBV9
len: 12
j_gene: TRBJ1-1
CDR3nt: TGTGCCAGCAGCGGCATCTCCACTGAAGCTTTCTTT
CDR3aa: CASSGISTEAFF

abundance: .
d_gene: .
v_gene: TRBV5-1
len: 14
j_gene: TRBJ1-1
CDR3nt: TGCGCCAGCAGCTTGGACACGTTTGACACTGAAGCTTTCTTT
CDR3aa: CASSLDTFDTEAFF

abundance: .
d_gene: .
v_gene: TRBV11-2
len: 15
j_gene: TRBJ2-1
CDR3nt: TGTGCCAGCAGGTACGGGACGGAATTCTACAATGAGCAGTTCTTC
CDR3aa: CASRYGTEFYNEQFF

abundance: few
d_gene: TRBD2
v_gene: TRBV6-2/TRBV6-3
len: 13
j_gene: TRBJ2-7
CDR3nt: TGTGCCAGCAGGGGACTAGCGGACTACGAGCAGTACTTC
CDR3aa: CASRGLADYEQYF

abundance: once
d_gene: .
v_gene: TRBV5-5
len: 16
j_gene: TRBJ1-3
CDR3nt: TGTGCCAGCAGCTTGGGATCGCCAGGACCTGGAAACACCATATATTTT
CDR3aa: CASSLGSPGPGNTIYF

abundance: .
d_gene: TRBD2
v_gene: TRBV29-1
len: 15
j_gene: TRBJ2-3
CDR3nt: TGCAGCGTAGGCGCTAGCGGGGGGGCCTTAGATACGCAGTATTTT
CDR3aa: CSVGASGGALDTQYF

abundance: few
d_gene: TRBD2
v_gene: TRBV28
len: 18
j_gene: TRBJ2-1
CDR3nt: TGTGCCAGCAGTTCTCTAGGGACTAGCGGGGGATTTTACAATGAGCAGTTCTTC
CDR3aa: CASSSLGTSGGFYNEQFF

abundance: many
d_gene: TRBD1
v_gene: TRBV27
len: 16
j_gene: TRBJ2-7
CDR3nt: TGTGCCAGCAGACCCGCAGGGGGTAGAGGACCTACGAAGCAGTACTTC
CDR3aa: CASRPAGGRGPTKQYF

abundance: .
d_gene: .
v_gene: TRBV11-1
len: 13
j_gene: TRBJ1-6
CDR3nt: TGTGCCAGCAGCTCTACAGGGAGATCACCCCTCCACTTT
CDR3aa: CASSSTGRSPLHF

abundance: .
d_gene: TRBD2
v_gene: TRBV10-3
len: 15
j_gene: TRBJ2-7
CDR3nt: TGTGCCATCAGTGAACGAGCGGGGGCCCTCTACGAGCAGTACTTC
CDR3aa: CAISERAGALYEQYF

abundance: .
d_gene: .
v_gene: TRBV4-2
len: 15
j_gene: TRBJ2-7
CDR3nt: TGTGCCAGCAGCCAAGATGAGGGCAAAGACTACGAGCAGTACTTC
CDR3aa: CASSQDEGKDYEQYF

abundance: .
d_gene: TRBD2
v_gene: TRBV6-5
len: 17
j_gene: TRBJ2-3
CDR3nt: TGTGCCAGCAGTTACCGGACCCTAGCGGGGGTGGCAGATACGCAGTATTTT
CDR3aa: CASSYRTLAGVADTQYF

abundance: once
d_gene: TRBD1
v_gene: TRBV6-5
len: 12
j_gene: TRBJ2-1
CDR3nt: TGTGCCAGCCGGGACAGGGGACACGAGCAGTTCTTC
CDR3aa: CASRDRGHEQFF

abundance: few
d_gene: .
v_gene: TRBV7-2
len: 14
j_gene: TRBJ2-3
CDR3nt: TGTGCCAGCAGTGGTGGCAGATACACAGATACGCAGTATTTT
CDR3aa: CASSGGRYTDTQYF

abundance: .
d_gene: .
v_gene: TRBV5-1
len: 13
j_gene: TRBJ1-2
CDR3nt: TGCGCCAGCAGCTTGGCGGCCCCACTCGGCTACACCTTC
CDR3aa: CASSLAAPLGYTF

abundance: .
d_gene: .
v_gene: TRBV15
len: 12
j_gene: TRBJ1-1
CDR3nt: TGTGCCGTCGGGACCTCTTACACTGAAGCTTTCTTT
CDR3aa: CAVGTSYTEAFF